A selection of T cell receptor beta chains follows, all from one sample in a study of blood T cell repertoires in COVID-19. Some clones are missing from TCRdb's copy, which holds only in-frame ones; the method was immunoSEQ multiplex PCR. The sample includes 290,000 or so clones, around 85% of them seen just once. Material: peripheral blood. Receptor source: a man aged 50-60 years with active or convalescent COVID-19. CDR3s include the opening cysteine and the closing phenylalanine or tryptophan. A D gene is named only where the DNA matches it firmly. Clone size is given for some rows only: seen once, a few or many times, or a class if the clone is expanded.

clone size | J gene | D gene | V gene | CDR3 DNA | CDR3 protein
once | TRBJ2-7 | TRBD1 | TRBV4-2 | TGTGCCAGCAGCCAGGACAGGGCCTACGAGCAGTACTTC | CASSQDRAYEQYF
- | TRBJ2-7 | TRBD2 | TRBV12-5 | TGTGCTAGTGGTTTGGCGCGGACTAGCGGTCCCGACAGGAGCTCCTACGAGCAGTACTTC | CASGLARTSGPDRSSYEQYF
- | TRBJ2-7 | TRBD2 | TRBV30 | TGTGCCTGGAGTGTAGGCAGGACTAGCTACGAGCAGTACTTC | CAWSVGRTSYEQYF
few | TRBJ2-2 | - | TRBV7-6 | TGTGCCAGCAGCCCCGGGCCCCAGGGGGGAACCGGGGAGCTGTTTTTT | CASSPGPQGGTGELFF
- | TRBJ1-2 | TRBD1 | TRBV7-9 | TGTGCCAGCAGCTCAGGACAGGGCACCTATGGCTACACCTTC | CASSSGQGTYGYTF
- | TRBJ1-1 | TRBD1 | TRBV30 | TGTGCCTGGAGTGTGAGAGGGGGCACCTCTGAAGCTTTCTTT | CAWSVRGGTSEAFF
once | TRBJ2-1 | - | TRBV12-3/TRBV12-4 | TGTGCCAGCAGTACTACAGGGAATAATGAGCAGTTCTTC | CASSTTGNNEQFF
- | TRBJ1-6 | TRBD1 | TRBV6-2/TRBV6-3 | TGTGCCAGCAGTTCATCCGGGACAGCGAATTCACCCCTCCACTTT | CASSSSGTANSPLHF
once | TRBJ2-7 | - | TRBV19 | TGTGCCAGTAGTACGGGGTCAGCGTCCTACGAGCAGTACTTC | CASSTGSASYEQYF
- | TRBJ2-7 | TRBD2 | TRBV6-2/TRBV6-3 | TGTGCCAGCAGTCGGTCGACTAGCGGGAACTACGAGCAGTACTTC | CASSRSTSGNYEQYF
- | TRBJ2-7 | TRBD1 | TRBV28 | TGTGCCAGCAGTGACGAAGGGACAGTTCACTACGAGCAGTACTTC | CASSDEGTVHYEQYF
- | TRBJ2-3 | TRBD2 | TRBV5-1 | TGCGCCAGCAGCTTGGCCCCTCGGACTACTAGCGGGAACCCAGATACGCAGTATTTT | CASSLAPRTTSGNPDTQYF
- | TRBJ2-7 | TRBD2 | TRBV19 | TGTGCCAGTAGGGGACTAGCGGGGACACACTACGAGCAGTACTTC | CASRGLAGTHYEQYF
- | TRBJ2-1 | TRBD2 | TRBV11-3 | TGTGCCAGCAGCCCGGGACTTTGGGAGGGGGAGCAGTTCTTC | CASSPGLWEGEQFF
- | TRBJ1-2 | - | TRBV19 | TGTGCCAGCGCACTTAACTATGGCTACACCTTC | CASALNYGYTF
- | TRBJ1-1 | - | TRBV4-1 | TGCGCCAGCAGCCAAGGCAGCGGCCCCAAGGACACTGAAGCTTTCTTT | CASSQGSGPKDTEAFF
- | TRBJ2-6 | - | TRBV24-1 | TGTGCCACCAGTTCAGACCGTACAGGCTCTGGGGCCAACGTCCTGACTTTC | CATSSDRTGSGANVLTF
- | TRBJ1-1 | - | TRBV2 | TGTGCCAGCAGTCCGGGCAGGGCCCGGACTGAAGCTTTCTTT | CASSPGRARTEAFF
- | TRBJ1-3 | - | TRBV21-1 | TGTGCCAGCAAACCCCGAGGGATCCTCTCTGGAAACACCATATATTTT | CASKPRGILSGNTIYF
- | TRBJ2-7 | - | TRBV3-1/TRBV3-2 | TGTGCCAGCAGCCAAGATACCTCATGGGGGGAGTCCTACGAGCAGTACTTC | CASSQDTSWGESYEQYF
- | TRBJ2-1 | - | TRBV6-6 | TGTGCCAGCAGCCTCAGACAGGACCTCCACTACAATGAGCAGTTCTTC | CASSLRQDLHYNEQFF
- | TRBJ2-7 | TRBD2 | TRBV3-1/TRBV3-2 | TGTGCCAGCAGCCAAGCTCCGGGACTAGGTATCTACGAGCAGTACTTC | CASSQAPGLGIYEQYF
- | TRBJ1-5 | - | TRBV11-2 | TGTGCCAGCAGCTTGGGGCAGGGAAGCAATCAGCCCCAGCATTTT | CASSLGQGSNQPQHF
- | TRBJ2-7 | - | TRBV7-3 | TGTGCCAGCAGCTCCCAGGGTTTTGGGGAGCAGTACTTC | CASSSQGFGEQYF
few | TRBJ2-2 | TRBD2 | TRBV2 | TGTGCCAGCAGTGAAACTAGCGGGAGGAACACCGGGGAGCTGTTTTTT | CASSETSGRNTGELFF
- | TRBJ1-1 | - | TRBV6-2/TRBV6-3 | TGTGCCAGCAGTTACCAGCGGTTTACTGAAGCTTTCTTT | CASSYQRFTEAFF
- | TRBJ1-5 | - | TRBV19 | TGTGCCAGTAGTATTACATTCGATGGCAATCAGCCCCAGCATTTT | CASSITFDGNQPQHF
- | TRBJ2-1 | - | TRBV9 | TGTGCCAGCAGCGTAGAAAGCGGAACTTACAATGAGCAGTTCTTC | CASSVESGTYNEQFF
- | TRBJ1-6 | - | TRBV9 | TGTGCCAGCAGCGCCGGGGGTTATAATTCACCCCTCCACTTT | CASSAGGYNSPLHF